The 25 T cell receptor beta chains given below trace back to one sample, sequenced in a study of control samples from healthy donors and cancer patients. Measured with immunoSEQ multiplex PCR; TCRdb has only the in-frame clones, and not every one. The sample yields about 69,000 clones, about nine tenths seen once. The sequenced sample was PBMCs. These receptors were collected from a man aged 55 to 70 with lung cancer.

The J gene is TRBJ1-6, the V gene TRBV7-9; D is unclear. Germline lookup yields CDR1 SEHNR and CDR2 FQNEAQ (reference sequence). This CDR3 comprises 11 residues. Trimming stripped 1 base from V and 8 bases from J, with 0 bases between. The CDR3 region is CASSLDSPLHF. The CDR3 DNA reads as TGTGCCAGCAGCTTAGATTCACCCCTCCACTTT.

The chain carries TRBV6-6 and TRBJ1-1; 8 bases fit TRBD1. Germline V CDR1 and CDR2: MNHNY, SVGAGI (reference sequence). J lost 4 bases, V lost 6 bases, and 4 bases had no gene match. CDR3 length equals 13 residues. CDR3: CASRATGVTEAFF. CDR3 DNA: TGTGCCAGCAGGGCGACAGGGGTCACTGAAGCTTTCTTT.

The chain links TRBV5-8 to TRBJ1-2; D gene unclear. V was trimmed by 0 bases and J by 8 bases, leaving 17 bases between them. Germline V gene sequence: CDR1 SGHTS, CDR2 YDEGEE. CDR3 length equals 15 residues. The chain's CDR3 is CASSLEVGRARGYTF. The CDR3 region has the DNA TGTGCCAGCAGCTTGGAAGTCGGGAGAGCGAGGGGCTACACCTTC.

This sequence joins TRBV24-1 and TRBJ1-2; D may be TRBD1 (5 bases). Trimming left V 3 bases short and J 3 bases short, with 7 bases between. Germline V lookup: CDR1 KGHDR, CDR2 SFDVKD. This CDR3 comprises 13 residues. CDR3 in amino acids: CATSDGGDYGYTF. DNA of the CDR3: TGTGCCACCAGTGATGGGGGAGACTATGGCTACACCTTC.

This clone appeared once. The chain is built from TRBV6-4 and TRBJ1-2; 9 bases agree with TRBD1. The CDR3 is 17 residues long. Unmatched junction bases numbered 14, after V lost 5 bases and J lost 4 bases. Per germline, CDR1 MRHNA and CDR2 SNTAGT. The CDR3 spells CASSLSHSGTGSYGYTF. DNA of the CDR3: TGTGCCAGCAGTCTCAGCCATTCCGGGACAGGGTCCTATGGCTACACCTTC.

Concerning this clone: This sample includes further DNA sequences coding for the same CDR3. V usage is TRBV6-6 and J usage is TRBJ1-5, with D uncertain. Trimming removed 5 bases from V and 5 bases from J, with 10 bases in between. Germline lookup yields CDR1 MNHNY and CDR2 SVGAGI (reference sequence). The CDR3 spans 13 residues. CDR3 coding DNA: TGTGCCAGCAGTCGCGGGTTAGATCAGCCCCAGCATTTT. It is translated as CASSRGLDQPQHF.

The chain employs TRBV2 and TRBJ1-1; weak D call: TRBD1 (5 bases). Germline CDR1 SNHLY, CDR2 FYNNEI. The CDR3 spans 15 residues. Trimming cost V 2 bases and J 8 bases, with 18 bases left between them. For the CDR3, the DNA is TGTGCCAGCAGTGAATCCGGGGGATACCGTCCCGAAGCTTTCTTT. Translating it yields CASSESGGYRPEAFF.

The chain joins TRBV25-1 to TRBJ1-2; D is unclear. The germline V gene encodes CDR1 MGHDK and CDR2 SYGVNS. The CDR3 is 13 residues long. Trimming left V 6 bases short and J 3 bases short, with 11 bases between. The CDR3 DNA is TGTGCCAGCAGCCTATCGAGCGACTATGGCTACACCTTC. Its translation is CASSLSSDYGYTF.

This clone has a single count. This rearrangement joins TRBV12-3 or TRBV12-4 to TRBJ1-1, with a tentative D call TRBD1 (5 bases). With 2 bases removed from V and 1 base from J, the gap between germline ends came to 5 bases. The CDR3 is 13 residues long. The CDR3 protein is CASSLQGNTEAFF. CDR3 nucleotides: TGTGCCAGCAGTTTACAGGGGAACACTGAAGCTTTCTTT.

The chain employs TRBV10-3 and TRBJ1-1; D call uncertain. In germline, CDR1 is ENHRY, CDR2 SYGVKD. Deletions cut 2 bases from V and 1 base from J, with 8 bases between. There are 14 residues in the CDR3. The CDR3 nucleotides read TGTGCCATCAGTGAGGTCCGGGGGAACACTGAAGCTTTCTTT. It specifies CAISEVRGNTEAFF.

V and J are TRBV7-2 and TRBJ2-1; 13 bases map to TRBD2. The CDR3 is 19 residues long. The germline CDR1 and CDR2 sequences are SGHTA and FQGNSA. After removal of 3 bases from V and 0 bases from J, the junction contained 8 bases not matched to a gene. CDR3 amino acids: CASSLGLAGSMSSYNEQFF. CDR3 nucleotides: TGTGCCAGCAGCTTGGGACTAGCGGGGTCGATGAGCTCCTACAATGAGCAGTTCTTC.

J is TRBJ1-1 and V is TRBV5-4; 8 bases match TRBD1. V dropped 4 bases and J dropped 3; count of bases not matched to a gene: 8. Germline lookup yields CDR1 SGHNT and CDR2 YYREEE (reference sequence). The CDR3 contains 15 residues. The CDR3 DNA is TGTGCCAGCAGCAGGACAGGGAGAGTCGACACTGAAGCTTTCTTT. Translation: CASSRTGRVDTEAFF.

The J gene is TRBJ2-3, the V gene TRBV5-1; D uncertain. The CDR3 contains 15 residues. The V and J ends lost 2 bases and 2 bases respectively, with 12 bases between them. CDR1 and CDR2 (germline): SGHRS, YFSETQ. Here the CDR3 reads CASSFQSSNTDTQYF. CDR3 DNA sequence: TGCGCCAGCAGCTTCCAATCTTCCAACACAGATACGCAGTATTTT.

The rearrangement links TRBV7-2 to TRBJ1-1; D call uncertain. The CDR3 spans 13 residues. V was pared by 2 bases and J by 3 bases, with 7 bases between. The germline V gene has CDR1 SGHTA and CDR2 FQGNSA. In DNA, the CDR3 is TGTGCCAGCAGCTTACTTCAGGACACTGAAGCTTTCTTT. Translating gives CASSLLQDTEAFF.

This chain connects TRBV7-3 to TRBJ2-5; weak D call: TRBD2 (5 bases). Trimming took off 5 bases at V and 2 bases at J, with 12 bases between the two ends. Germline-derived CDR1 and CDR2 are SGHTA and FQGTGA. The CDR3 is made up of 14 amino acids. Here the CDR3 reads CASSPSQSQETQYF. In DNA, the CDR3 is TGTGCCAGCAGCCCTAGCCAATCTCAAGAGACCCAGTACTTC.

The chain has TRBV27 and TRBJ2-5, with TRBD1 matching 7 bases. The CDR3 runs to 14 residues. Germline CDR1 MNHEY, CDR2 SMNVEV (reference sequence). V was clipped by 7 bases and J by 1 base; unmatched bases: 6. Written as DNA, the CDR3 is TGTGCCAGCACCCCAGGGGGTTCCCAAGAGACCCAGTACTTC. Its translation: CASTPGGSQETQYF.

The chain couples TRBV20-1 to TRBJ2-7; D possibly corresponds to TRBD1 (6 bases). Germline V gives CDR1 DFQATT, CDR2 SNEGSKA (reference sequence). The V and J ends lost 3 bases and 4 bases respectively, with 10 bases between them. The CDR3 is made up of 12 amino acids. The CDR3 loop reads CSASGQQYEQYF. The CDR3, as DNA: TGCAGTGCTAGTGGACAGCAGTACGAGCAGTACTTC.

The genes are TRBV7-8 and TRBJ2-2, with 9 bases aligning to TRBD1. The CDR3 has 16 residues. The germline CDR1 and CDR2 sequences are SGHVS and FQNEAQ. J gave up 3 bases and V 3 bases, and 5 bases lay outside the gene matches. The CDR3, as DNA: TGTGCCAGCAGCTTGCTCGGGACAGGGTACACCGGGGAGCTGTTTTTT. As protein: CASSLLGTGYTGELFF.

The chain uses TRBV7-3 and TRBJ1-2; no clear D gene. The CDR3 is made up of 14 amino acids. V gave up 5 bases and J gave up 5 bases, with 15 bases separating them. Germline CDR1 and CDR2: SGHTA and FQGTGA. This CDR3 is CASSPLGPRYGYTF. The CDR3 nucleotides read TGTGCCAGCAGCCCCCTCGGGCCCAGATATGGCTACACCTTC. The whole variable domain, remainder taken from reference TRBV7-3 and TRBJ1-2, is GAGVSQTPSNKVTEKGKYVELRCDPISGHTALYWYRQSLGQGPEFLIYFQGTGAADDSGLPNDRFFAVRPEGSVSTLKIQRTERGDSAVYLCASSPLGPRYGYTFGSGTRLTVV.

The rearrangement links TRBV29-1 to TRBJ1-2; D may be TRBD1 (5 bases). Germline assignment: CDR1 SQVTM and CDR2 ANQGSEA. Trimming left V 3 bases short and J 4 bases short, with 27 bases between. CDR3 length equals 18 residues. The CDR3 loop is CSVDRIRDRTNSGYGYTF. The CDR3 DNA follows: TGCAGCGTTGATAGGATAAGGGACCGAACTAACAGCGGCTATGGCTACACCTTC.

This chain uses TRBV20-1 with TRBJ2-3; D not certain. Trimming cost V 2 bases and J 3 bases, with 3 bases left between them. Germline V gene sequence: CDR1 DFQATT, CDR2 SNEGSKA (reference sequence). This CDR3 is 11 amino acids long. The CDR3 loop is CSARKTDTQYF. CDR3 DNA sequence: TGCAGTGCTAGAAAGACAGATACGCAGTATTTT.

The chain employs TRBV3-1 (or the pseudogene TRBV3-2) and TRBJ2-7; D gene uncertain. The germline gives CDR1 LGHDT, CDR2 YNNKEL (reference sequence). The CDR3 runs 14 residues. V lost 4 bases to trimming and J lost 3 bases, with 13 bases between them. The CDR3 coding sequence is TGTGCCAGCAGCCCCGGCTTAGGTCGCTACGAGCAGTACGTC. It translates to CASSPGLGRYEQYV.

This chain links TRBV5-1 with TRBJ2-5; 8 positions agree with TRBD1. The ends lost 7 bases at V and 4 bases at J; junction bases unmatched: 6. The V gene's germline CDR1 is SGHRS and CDR2 YFSETQ. This CDR3 spans 13 amino acids. The CDR3 protein is CASGQGSTETQYF. The CDR3, as DNA: TGCGCCAGCGGACAGGGAAGTACAGAGACCCAGTACTTC.

The genes are TRBV12-3 or TRBV12-4 and TRBJ1-1; D is unresolved. The ends were cut back, 6 bases at V and 5 bases at J, with 13 bases in the middle. The CDR3 contains 13 residues. CDR3 coding DNA: TGTGCCAGCAGACCCACTACGGAGACTGAAGCTTTCTTT. Translation: CASRPTTETEAFF.

V usage is TRBV18 and J usage is TRBJ1-2; D gene unclear. CDR1 is KGHSH, CDR2 LQKENI, per germline. This CDR3 contains 16 residues. Deletions cut 4 bases from V and 1 base from J, with 16 bases between. The DNA for the CDR3 is TGTGCCAGCTCACGTACTGCAGGCGAGTTTAACTATGGCTACACCTTC. Its protein product is CASSRTAGEFNYGYTF.